The text below deals with one T cell receptor (beta chain). Its antigen remains unidentified. One end of the junction varies from germline; a read error may be responsible. This record belongs to a study of response to subunit inactivated influenza vaccine. In TCRdb, the RT-PCR reads were re-called with MiXCR into one record per CDR3 protein. The data contain about 540,000 distinct CDR3 sequences, around 21% of them seen just once; the ten biggest clones take up 2.5% to 3%. There are 18 residues in the CDR3. Looked up from germline, CDR1 is LGHNA and CDR2 is YSLEER. Study-wide results and limits: It was the authors' suggestion that each seasonal influenza vaccination recruits few new T cells.

These records were also assigned to another study, of T cells expressing NK-cell markers. As reported in that work: The authors generated TCR beta cDNA through 5'RACE template switching with UMIs. In a group of 5 to 7 donors, dominant NKG2C+ clonotypes represented about 1.0-7.5% of CD8+ T cells.

The material sequenced was CD4+ T cells sorted from PBMCs, taken 11 to 12 days after vaccination. The chain links TRBV4-3 to TRBJ2-1, with 8 bases that match TRBD2. This clonotype was obtained from a man aged 50 to 60 who received an inactivated influenza vaccine. The CDR3 DNA is TGCGCCAGCAGCCAAGATTCTATGGCTAGCGGGTGGTACAATGAGCGGTTCTTC. Protein: CASSQDSMASGWYNERFF.